This TCR beta chain derives from a study of blood T cell repertoires in COVID-19. The method was immunoSEQ multiplex PCR; TCRdb's version includes in-frame clones alone and lacks a portion of them. The sample has 150,000 to 200,000 clones, approximately 83% seen once. V lost 4 bases and J lost 3, with 20 bases in between. The CDR3 is 17 residues long. Germline CDR1 reads LGHDT; CDR2 reads YNNKEL (reference sequence). The J gene is TRBJ2-3, the V gene TRBV3-1 (or the pseudogene TRBV3-2); D possibly corresponds to TRBD2 (5 bases). The receptor comes from a man in his 70s who had recovered from COVID-19. Sequencing was done on a sample of peripheral blood. As DNA, the CDR3 is TGTGCCAGCAGCCGGAGGCCGGGGATTCAAGCTACAGATACGCAGTATTTT. Amino acid sequence: CASSRRPGIQATDTQYF.